This is a list of T cell receptor beta chains from one sample in a study of cytomegalovirus exposure and HLA in healthy donors. Assay used: immunoSEQ multiplex PCR; TCRdb lists only in-frame clones, some missing. This sample yields more than 300,000 clones, of which just over 85% are seen a single time; 0.65% to 0.95% belongs to the top ten. Specimen: PBMCs. These receptors were taken from a woman younger than 35 in good health and CMV-seronegative. CDR3s include the opening cysteine and the closing phenylalanine or tryptophan. The order of the fields is clone size, V gene, J gene, D gene, CDR3 protein, CDR3 DNA. The D gene is left open where the match is weak. The listing skips clone size in some rows; elsewhere it reads once, few, many or a size class.

>-|TRBV27|TRBJ2-5|TRBD1
CASSISRGETQYF
TGTGCCAGCAGTATCTCCAGGGGGGAGACCCAGTACTTC
>-|TRBV7-9|TRBJ2-7|-
CASSLEASSTYEQYF
TGTGCCAGCAGCTTAGAAGCTAGTTCGACCTACGAGCAGTACTTC
>-|TRBV5-8|TRBJ2-5|TRBD1
CASSVGTGGRETQYF
TGTGCCAGCAGCGTCGGGACAGGGGGACGAGAGACCCAGTACTTC
>-|TRBV6-1|TRBJ1-2|-
CASIPRVRANYGYTF
TGTGCCAGCATCCCCCGGGTCAGGGCTAACTATGGCTACACCTTC
>once|TRBV10-2|TRBJ2-1|TRBD2
CASSVRGSGVNEQFF
TGCGCCAGCAGTGTGCGGGGGAGTGGAGTCAATGAGCAGTTCTTC
>-|TRBV6-1|TRBJ2-1|TRBD2
CASSGAWAGDYNEQFF
TGTGCCAGCAGTGGGGCTTGGGCGGGGGATTACAATGAGCAGTTCTTC
>-|TRBV5-1|TRBJ2-7|TRBD2
CASSLGLAGVVSYEQYF
TGCGCCAGCAGCTTGGGACTAGCGGGAGTGGTCTCCTACGAGCAGTACTTC
>once|TRBV11-2|TRBJ2-2|-
CASSVRESGTGELFF
TGTGCCAGCAGCGTCCGGGAGTCTGGGACCGGGGAGCTGTTTTTT
>-|TRBV4-1|TRBJ2-7|TRBD2
CASSQDLAGVFYEQYF
TGCGCCAGCAGCCAAGATCTGGCGGGAGTCTTCTACGAGCAGTACTTC
>-|TRBV6-5|TRBJ1-2|-
CASSSQTTNYGYTF
TGTGCCAGCAGTTCACAGACTACTAACTATGGCTACACCTTC
>-|TRBV28|TRBJ1-6|TRBD1
CASSVSGGNSPLHF
TGTGCCAGCAGTGTATCAGGGGGGAATTCACCCCTCCACTTT
>few|TRBV28|TRBJ2-2|-
CASSATGTTIGELFF
TGTGCCAGCAGTGCCACCGGGACAACGATTGGGGAGCTGTTTTTT
>once|TRBV28|TRBJ1-5|-
CASSFGGRVQPQHF
TGTGCCAGCAGTTTCGGGGGGCGCGTTCAGCCCCAGCATTTT
>-|TRBV28|TRBJ2-5|TRBD2
CASRTLAGGPRETQYF
TGTGCCAGCAGGACACTAGCGGGGGGTCCGAGGGAGACCCAGTACTTC
>-|TRBV2|TRBJ2-2|TRBD2
CAILFGGTGELFF
TGTGCCATTCTTTTCGGGGGGACCGGGGAGCTGTTTTTT
>-|TRBV11-2|TRBJ2-3|-
CASSPSYADTQYF
TGTGCCAGCAGCCCTAGCTACGCAGATACGCAGTATTTT
>-|TRBV27|TRBJ1-4|TRBD1
CASRRTGSTEKLFF
TGTGCCAGCCGCAGGACAGGGTCTACGGAAAAACTGTTTTTT
>-|TRBV11-2|TRBJ1-2|-
CASSFTDSNYGYTF
TGTGCCAGCAGCTTTACGGACAGTAACTATGGCTACACCTTC
>few|TRBV7-3|TRBJ2-3|TRBD2
CASSAGGLGDTQYF
TGTGCCAGCTCAGCGGGAGGGTTAGGGGATACGCAGTATTTT
>few|TRBV28|TRBJ1-1|-
CASSFPREFAEAFF
TGTGCCAGCAGTTTTCCGAGGGAGTTCGCTGAAGCTTTCTTT
>-|TRBV13|TRBJ2-7|-
CASGGSEEQYF
TGTGCCAGTGGGGGCTCGGAGGAGCAGTACTTC
>-|TRBV5-1|TRBJ1-2|TRBD1
CASSRTGGESGYTF
TGCGCCAGCAGCAGGACAGGGGGCGAATCCGGCTACACCTTC
>-|TRBV5-5|TRBJ2-5|-
CASSPFQGGGETQYF
TGTGCCAGCAGCCCCTTCCAAGGGGGGGGTGAGACCCAGTACTTC
>-|TRBV4-1|TRBJ2-1|TRBD2
CASSPLTSGYYNEQFF
TGCGCCAGCAGCCCCCTAACTAGCGGATATTACAATGAGCAGTTCTTC
>few|TRBV27|TRBJ2-7|-
CASSLGPGFEQYF
TGTGCCAGCAGTTTAGGCCCGGGGTTCGAGCAGTACTTC
>-|TRBV27|TRBJ2-7|TRBD1
CASSPSPGTGYEQYF
TGTGCCAGCAGTCCCTCCCCGGGGACAGGCTACGAGCAGTACTTC
>-|TRBV9|TRBJ2-1|-
CASSVADNEQFF
TGTGCCAGCAGCGTAGCCGACAATGAGCAGTTCTTC